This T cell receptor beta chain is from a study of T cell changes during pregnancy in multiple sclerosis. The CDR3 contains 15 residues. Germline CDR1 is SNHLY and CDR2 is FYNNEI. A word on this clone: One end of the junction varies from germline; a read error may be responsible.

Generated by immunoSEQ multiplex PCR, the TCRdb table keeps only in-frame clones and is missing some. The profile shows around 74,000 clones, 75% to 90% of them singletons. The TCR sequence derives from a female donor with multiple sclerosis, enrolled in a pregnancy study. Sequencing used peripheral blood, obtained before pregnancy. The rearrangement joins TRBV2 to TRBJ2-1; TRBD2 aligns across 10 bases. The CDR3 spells CASREAGGFWNEQFF. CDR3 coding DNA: TGTGCCAGCAGGGAAGCGGGGGGGTTTTGGAATGAGCAGTTCTTC.